Listed below are T cell receptor beta chains from one sample, sequenced in a study of blood T cell repertoires in COVID-19. The repertoire was sequenced with immunoSEQ multiplex PCR; TCRdb's copy has only in-frame clones and lacks some. The sample consists of 230,000 or so clones, 90% of them appearing once. The sample comprised peripheral blood. The origin of the receptors is a woman in her sixties or seventies with COVID-19, enrolled during active disease. The CDR3 runs from the conserved cysteine through the conserved F or W. The D gene is left open where the match is weak. A clone size is listed for some rows: how often the clone was seen (once, few, many), or a class if it is expanded.

TRBV7-2	TRBJ2-2	.	TRBD2	CASSLARLAGTGELFF	TGTGCCAGCAGCTTAGCCCGACTAGCGGGGACCGGGGAGCTGTTTTTT
TRBV27	TRBJ1-1	.	.	CASRGGRGTEAFF	TGTGCCAGCAGGGGGGGGCGGGGGACTGAAGCTTTCTTT
TRBV11-2	TRBJ2-7	.	.	CASSRGTAGYQIAYEQYF	TGTGCCAGCAGCCGGGGGACAGCAGGATATCAGATAGCCTACGAGCAGTACTTC
TRBV7-2	TRBJ2-7	.	TRBD2	CASSLGSGVVYEQYF	TGTGCCAGCAGCTTAGGGAGCGGGGTGGTCTACGAGCAGTACTTC
TRBV18	TRBJ2-2	.	.	CASSPSGDGSGELFF	TGTGCCAGCTCACCATCAGGGGATGGGTCCGGGGAGCTGTTTTTT
TRBV4-1	TRBJ1-2	.	TRBD1	CASSQDRGLFGYTF	TGCGCCAGCAGCCAAGACAGGGGGCTTTTTGGCTACACCTTC
TRBV11-3	TRBJ2-2	.	TRBD2	CASRLAGDTGELFF	TGTGCCAGCAGACTAGCGGGGGACACCGGGGAGCTGTTTTTT
TRBV7-3	TRBJ1-1	.	.	CASSFNGQTEAFF	TGTGCCAGCAGCTTTAACGGACAGACTGAAGCTTTCTTT
TRBV11-2	TRBJ2-7	.	TRBD1	CASSLTGKGEQYF	TGTGCCAGCAGCTTGACAGGGAAGGGCGAGCAGTACTTC
TRBV19	TRBJ1-1	.	.	CASSLSRGTEAFF	TGTGCCAGTAGTCTGTCAAGGGGAACTGAAGCTTTCTTT
TRBV6-5	TRBJ2-7	.	.	CASTYYRPYEQYF	TGTGCCAGCACCTACTACAGGCCCTACGAGCAGTACTTC
TRBV5-1	TRBJ1-3	.	TRBD1	CASSLGPQGANGNTIYF	TGCGCCAGCAGCTTGGGCCCACAGGGGGCTAATGGAAACACCATATATTTT
TRBV29-1	TRBJ2-3	.	TRBD2	CSVPSGGAPDTQYF	TGCAGCGTTCCTAGCGGGGGGGCCCCAGATACGCAGTATTTT
TRBV11-2	TRBJ1-6	.	.	CASRLVGSAVHKHSPLHF	TGTGCCAGCAGATTAGTCGGTAGTGCGGTGCATAAGCATTCACCCCTCCACTTT
TRBV7-7	TRBJ2-5	.	.	CASSLTSGVVETQYF	TGTGCCAGCAGCTTAACTTCGGGGGTGGTGGAGACCCAGTACTTC
TRBV7-8	TRBJ2-2	.	TRBD2	CASSLALVAGTGELFF	TGTGCCAGCAGCTTAGCGCTGGTAGCGGGGACCGGGGAGCTGTTTTTT
TRBV5-6	TRBJ1-6	.	.	CASSFRGLGSPLHF	TGTGCCAGCAGCTTCAGGGGCCTCGGGTCACCCCTCCACTTT
TRBV6-5	TRBJ2-1	.	TRBD1	CASKRDRPSYNEQFF	TGTGCCAGCAAGAGGGACAGACCCTCCTACAATGAGCAGTTCTTC
TRBV6-5	TRBJ1-2	.	TRBD1	CASSYSGQVYGYTF	TGTGCCAGCAGTTACTCCGGACAGGTCTATGGCTACACCTTC
TRBV7-9	TRBJ2-3	.	.	CASSLESTDTQYF	TGTGCCAGCAGCTTGGAGAGCACAGATACGCAGTATTTT
TRBV19	TRBJ2-3	.	TRBD2	CASSRVSGGPSTDTQYF	TGTGCCAGTAGTCGGGTTAGCGGGGGGCCTAGCACAGATACGCAGTATTTT
TRBV3-1/TRBV3-2	TRBJ2-7	.	TRBD2	CASSQTSGSSSYEQYF	TGTGCCAGCAGCCAAACTAGCGGTTCTAGCTCCTACGAGCAGTACTTC
TRBV3-1/TRBV3-2	TRBJ1-1	.	.	CASSRQTNTEAFF	TGTGCCAGCAGCCGACAGACGAACACTGAAGCTTTCTTT
TRBV7-3	TRBJ2-1	.	.	CASSLTTRDEQFF	TGTGCCAGCAGCTTAACAACTAGGGATGAGCAGTTCTTC
TRBV6-2/TRBV6-3	TRBJ1-5	.	.	CASSRPGGGQPQHF	TGTGCCAGCAGTCGTCCGGGGGGAGGCCAGCCCCAGCATTTT
TRBV30	TRBJ1-5	.	.	CAWSIHRDQPQHF	TGTGCCTGGAGTATCCATAGAGATCAGCCCCAGCATTTT
TRBV11-3	TRBJ1-2	.	.	CASNQGGLYGYTF	TGTGCCAGCAACCAGGGAGGGTTGTACGGCTACACCTTC
TRBV10-3	TRBJ1-3	once	TRBD1	CAISETGSGQKIGNTIYF	TGTGCCATCAGTGAGACCGGGTCGGGACAGAAGATTGGAAACACCATATATTTT
TRBV30	TRBJ1-1	.	.	CAGRLGEAFF	TGTGCCGGGCGACTAGGGGAAGCTTTCTTT
TRBV6-2/TRBV6-3	TRBJ2-5	.	.	CASSYGGPQYF	TGTGCCAGCAGTTACGGGGGCCCCCAGTACTTC
TRBV6-1	TRBJ1-4	.	.	CASSEQATNEKLFF	TGTGCCAGCAGTGAACAGGCAACTAATGAAAAACTGTTTTTT
TRBV5-4	TRBJ1-3	.	.	CASSPENSGNTIYF	TGTGCCAGCAGCCCGGAGAACTCTGGAAACACCATATATTTT
TRBV19	TRBJ1-1	.	.	CATSGYTEAFF	TGTGCCACCAGCGGGTACACTGAAGCTTTCTTT
TRBV18	TRBJ1-1	.	.	CASSPDRTPSRTEAFF	TGTGCCAGCTCACCCGATCGAACACCGTCGAGGACTGAAGCTTTCTTT
TRBV7-9	TRBJ2-1	.	.	CASSLGVGNYNEQFF	TGTGCCAGCAGCTTAGGCGTCGGGAACTACAATGAGCAGTTCTTC
TRBV10-3	TRBJ2-6	many	.	CAISEAGNSGANVLTF	TGTGCCATCAGTGAGGCAGGCAACTCTGGGGCCAACGTCCTGACTTTC
TRBV5-1	TRBJ2-1	.	TRBD2	CASSLAKRGGYNEQFF	TGCGCCAGCAGCTTGGCAAAGCGGGGGGGATACAATGAGCAGTTCTTC
TRBV6-5	TRBJ1-2	.	TRBD1	CASAPTGVYGYTF	TGTGCCAGCGCTCCGACAGGGGTTTATGGCTACACCTTC
TRBV6-2/TRBV6-3	TRBJ1-6	.	TRBD1	CASSYLTGTGSIASYNSPLHF	TGTGCCAGCAGTTACCTAACCGGGACAGGATCCATAGCCTCCTATAATTCACCCCTCCACTTT
TRBV11-3	TRBJ2-1	.	TRBD2	CASSKRTSGPNNEQFF	TGTGCCAGCAGCAAACGGACTAGCGGGCCCAACAATGAGCAGTTCTTC
TRBV3-1/TRBV3-2	TRBJ2-6	.	.	CASSQDLTARANVLTF	TGTGCCAGCAGCCAAGATCTCACTGCCCGGGCCAACGTCCTGACTTTC